This entry features one TCR beta chain sequence. Methods used by the authors: Scientists estimated how many nucleated cells there were by amplifying reference gene primers. Method: immunoSEQ multiplex PCR; TCRdb's copy keeps in-frame clones and lacks some. V and J calls and clone size follow that table, whereas D and trimming were derived from the DNA. Seen here are more than 200,000 clones, around nine tenths observed once, and the top ten hold roughly 1.9%. This record comes from a study of blood T cell repertoires in COVID-19. Study-wide context: Acute and convalescent COVID-19 samples came from the United States, Italy and Spain. Sample material is recorded as cDNA or gDNA derived from T cells, B-cell-depleted T cells, or PBMCs.

V lost 3 bases, J lost 1 base, and 12 bases lay in between. This CDR3 has 15 residues. Per germline, CDR1 MNHEY and CDR2 SMNVEV (reference sequence). Sequencing was carried out using peripheral blood. This TCR was recovered from a man aged 25 to 40 with active or convalescent COVID-19. V gene TRBV27 combines with J gene TRBJ2-5; a possible D gene is TRBD1 (5 bases). The chain's CDR3 is CASSFRPQAQETQYF. The DNA of the CDR3 is TGTGCCAGCAGTTTTAGGCCACAGGCCCAAGAGACCCAGTACTTC.